This T cell receptor beta chain was profiled in a study of blood T cell repertoires in COVID-19. On the study more broadly: The study drew acute and convalescent COVID-19 samples from the United States, Italy and Spain. PBMCs, B-cell-depleted T cells, or T cells provided the cDNA or gDNA that made up the material.

This clone was detected a few times. The authors' processing: It was from reference gene primer amplification that nucleated cell counts were estimated. Assay used: immunoSEQ multiplex PCR; TCRdb lists only in-frame clones, some missing. The V and J calls and clone size come from that table; D and trimming were worked out from the DNA. The profile shows roughly 230,000 clones, approximately 85% of them singletons. The V segment lost 3 bases and the J segment 1 base; nucleotides outside the gene matches: 6. Looked up from germline, CDR1 is MGHRA and CDR2 is YSYEKL. CDR3 length: 16 amino acids. Sequencing used peripheral blood. The receptor was isolated from a human donor in a cohort sampled during active COVID-19. The chain combines TRBV4-1 with TRBJ1-1; 9 nucleotides match TRBD1. CDR3 sequence: CASSHERGQGNTEAFF. The CDR3 region has the DNA TGCGCCAGCAGCCATGAACGGGGACAGGGGAACACTGAAGCTTTCTTT.